This entry describes one T cell receptor beta chain. These data are taken from a study of blood T cell repertoires in COVID-19. Turning to the study itself: The United States, Italy and Spain supplied acute and convalescent COVID-19 samples. T cells, B-cell-depleted T cells, or PBMCs provided the cDNA or gDNA that served as material.

CDR1 and CDR2 (germline): SGHAT, FQNNGV. Trimming shortened V by 1 base and J by 6 bases, and 15 bases separated the two germline ends. The CDR3 consists of 16 residues. In the source study's methods: Reference gene primer amplification yielded estimated nucleated cell counts. Some clones are missing from TCRdb's copy, which holds only in-frame ones; the method was immunoSEQ multiplex PCR. V and J calls and clone size are those listed in that table; D and trimming were worked out from the DNA. Of 380,000 or so clones in the sample, around 92% were seen once. Sequencing was carried out using peripheral blood. This receptor was taken from a man in his forties with acute or convalescent COVID-19. The chain uses TRBV11-2 and TRBJ1-4; TRBD1 might be the D (6 bases). The CDR3 loop is CASSLVFSGADEKLFF. CDR3 nucleotides: TGTGCCAGCAGCTTAGTATTCTCAGGGGCAGATGAAAAACTGTTTTTT.